These 8 T cell receptor beta chains were all obtained from the same sample, sequenced in a study of PD-1 blockade in classical Hodgkin lymphoma. The protocol was immunoSEQ multiplex PCR, while the TCRdb copy is restricted to in-frame clones and leaves out a portion. The data contain approximately 99,000 clones, 80% to 90% of them seen just once; the ten biggest clones take up nearly 20%. Following autologous stem cell transplantation, relapse occurred in every patient, and exposure to brentuximab vedotin varied. The source material was peripheral blood mononuclear cells (PBMCs), sampled before the second cycle of nivolumab. These receptors all come from a human donor with classical Hodgkin lymphoma.

The table lists this clone with a few counts. DNA of the CDR3: TGTGCCAGCAGCTTCGTAACAGGGACAGAGGGCTACACCTTC. It translates to CASSFVTGTEGYTF. The chain links TRBV28 to TRBJ1-2; 7 bases align to TRBD1. The CDR3 contains 14 residues. CDR1 and CDR2 from the germline V gene are MDHEN and SYDVKM. The junction had 12 bases not matched to a gene; V was cut back by 6 bases and J by 8 bases.

This clone occurred once. The chain recombines TRBV4-3 with TRBJ1-5; D unclear. The CDR3 spans 16 residues. CDR1 and CDR2 from the germline V gene are LGHNA and YSLEER. Trimming took off 0 bases at V and 0 bases at J, with 9 bases between the two ends. The CDR3 reads CASSQDIGYSNQPQHF. Written as DNA, the CDR3 is TGCGCCAGCAGCCAAGATATAGGATATAGCAATCAGCCCCAGCATTTT.

V and J are TRBV4-3 and TRBJ2-1; 10 nucleotides match TRBD2. V shed 2 bases, J shed 6 bases, and the junction held 10 bases outside the gene matches. The CDR3 runs 17 residues. Germline V lookup: CDR1 LGHNA, CDR2 YSLEER. CDR3 sequence (DNA): TGCGCCAGCAGCCAATTTGGAGGGGGACTAGCGACCAATGAGCAGTTCTTC. Encoded protein: CASSQFGGGLATNEQFF.

The gene calls are TRBV28 and TRBJ2-2; D unresolved. This CDR3 has 14 amino acids. V lost 7 bases and J lost 1, with 10 bases in between. Looked up from germline, CDR1 is MDHEN and CDR2 is SYDVKM. For the CDR3, the DNA is TGTGCCAGCACTGACGGGCAGAACACCGGGGAGCTGTTTTTT. This codes for CASTDGQNTGELFF.

This chain's CDR3 is CASMGSASGTAGELFF. CDR3 in DNA: TGTGCCAGCATGGGAAGTGCTAGCGGGACCGCCGGGGAGCTGTTTTTT. J is TRBJ2-2 and V is TRBV7-9, with 9 bases fitting TRBD2. With 7 bases clipped from V and 6 bases from J, the junction kept 12 bases outside the gene matches. Germline V lookup: CDR1 SEHNR, CDR2 FQNEAQ (reference sequence). This CDR3 is 16 amino acids long.

The chain uses TRBV18 and TRBJ1-3; the D gene is possibly TRBD1 (6 bases). CDR1 and CDR2 from the germline V gene are KGHSH and LQKENI. V shed 3 bases and J shed 8 bases, with 11 bases lying between them. The CDR3 loop spans 13 amino acids. The CDR3 sequence is CASSPLGGDTIYF. CDR3 DNA: TGTGCCAGCTCACCGCTTGGGGGCGACACCATATATTTT. Combining the CDR3 with reference TRBV18 and TRBJ1-3 gives the whole variable domain NAGVMQNPRHLVRRRGQEARLRCSPMKGHSHVYWYRQLPEEGLKFMVYLQKENIIDESGMPKERFSAEFPKEGPSILRIQQVVRGDSAAYFCASSPLGGDTIYFGEGSWLTVV.

The chain uses TRBV28 and TRBJ1-3; a possible D gene is TRBD1 (5 bases). This CDR3 is 14 amino acids long. The V gene lost 7 bases and the J gene lost 6 bases, with 16 bases spanning the gap. The germline V gene encodes CDR1 MDHEN and CDR2 SYDVKM. The CDR3 DNA follows: TGTGCCAGCACCCCATCCGGGGCTGTAAACACCATATATTTT. Protein product: CASTPSGAVNTIYF. The full variable domain, with the rest looked up from reference TRBV28 and TRBJ1-3, is DVKVTQSSRYLVKRTGEKVFLECVQDMDHENMFWYRQDPGLGLRLIYFSYDVKMKEKGDIPEGYSVSREKKERFSLILESASTNQTSMYLCASTPSGAVNTIYFGEGSWLTVV.

In this sample, this clone turned up once. This rearrangement joins TRBV5-4 to TRBJ1-2; weak D call: TRBD1 (6 bases). The germline V gene encodes CDR1 SGHNT and CDR2 YYREEE (reference sequence). Trimming pared 5 bases from V and 6 bases from J, leaving 14 bases between. CDR3 size: 13 residues. The CDR3 DNA reads as TGTGCCAGCAGATTAGTACAGGGAGATGGCTACACCTTC. Its protein is CASRLVQGDGYTF.